What follows are 29 T cell receptor beta chains derived from one specimen sequenced in a study of shared clonotypes between healthy human individuals (dated by TCRdb to about 2020). The library relied on the immunoSEQ multiplex PCR assay. As stored in TCRdb, this immuneACCESS dataset retains in-frame rearrangements with V and J assigned. A fraction of the clones does not appear; measured against another copy, unresolved V genes explain less than half of the discrepancy, and the remainder lacks a known reason. The sample data list around 1,100,000 clones, and approximately 77% of these were observed just once. Jointly, the top ten make up 0.85% to 1% of the sample. Sequenced sample: memory CD4+ T cells from PBMCs. Reading the label with the study, this specimen's cell subset or site is: CD45RA-negative fraction. All receptors come from a man aged 18 to 30 in good health. Some clones in this sample may be carry-over from other donors' samples.

The genes are TRBV7-5 and TRBJ2-3; TRBD2, as called in the table, went unchecked against the DNA. TRBV7-5 is reported as a pseudogene. This CDR3 has 15 residues. The CDR3 bases are TGTGCCAGAAGCTCGACTAGCGGAGGAACAGATACGCAGTATTTT. Its protein product is CARSSTSGGTDTQYF.

V usage is TRBV6-5 and J usage is TRBJ2-1; D possibly corresponds to TRBD2 (5 bases). Germline V gene data show CDR1 as MNHEY and CDR2 as SVGAGI. V was trimmed by 5 bases and J by 2 bases, leaving 10 bases between them. This CDR3 is 14 amino acids long. The CDR3 is CASSPRAAYNEQFF. The CDR3 bases are TGTGCCAGCAGTCCGAGAGCGGCCTACAATGAGCAGTTCTTC.

The V gene is TRBV7-9, the J gene TRBJ1-1, with 8 bases identical to TRBD1. The CDR3 contains 17 residues. Per the germline V gene, CDR1 is SEHNR and CDR2 is FQNEAQ (reference sequence). V lost 2 bases and J lost 3; bases outside the gene matches: 11. CDR3 sequence (DNA): TGTGCCAGCAGCTTATTAGCGTTTTCGACAGGGGACACTGAAGCTTTCTTT. This translates into CASSLLAFSTGDTEAFF.

The chain employs TRBV5-1 and TRBJ2-1; TRBD2 agrees at 9 bases. V trimming: 7 bases; J trimming: 8 bases; junction bases outside the gene matches: 10. The length of the CDR3 is 14 residues. CDR1 is SGHRS, CDR2 YFSETQ, per germline. CDR3 bases: TGCGCCAGCCGCAATGCGGGGGGGCCGTATGAGCAGTTCTTC. Translation gives CASRNAGGPYEQFF.

V usage is TRBV28 and J usage is TRBJ2-2; TRBD2 agrees at 8 bases. This CDR3 contains 15 residues. CDR1 is MDHEN and CDR2 is SYDVKM in the germline V gene. Trimming took 7 bases from V and 0 from J; bases not matched to a gene: 4. The CDR3 DNA reads as TGTGCCAGCACCGACGGGGGGGCGAACACCGGGGAGCTGTTTTTT. It codes for CASTDGGANTGELFF.

The chain uses TRBV28 and TRBJ1-4; 10 bases align to TRBD1. The junction had 4 bases not matched to a gene; V was cut back by 10 bases and J by 8 bases. CDR1 is MDHEN and CDR2 is SYDVKM in the germline V gene. This CDR3 comprises 12 residues. CDR3 nucleotides: TGTGCCACGGACAGGGGGGGCGAAAAACTGTTTTTT. Translation: CATDRGGEKLFF.

The chain has TRBV27 and TRBJ2-5; D may be TRBD1 (5 bases). There are 14 residues in the CDR3. V shed 0 bases and J shed 5 bases, with 10 bases lying between them. The germline V gene has CDR1 MNHEY and CDR2 SMNVEV (reference sequence). CDR3 in amino acids: CASSLSAGLETQYF. Written as DNA, the CDR3 is TGTGCCAGCAGTTTATCGGCAGGGCTCGAGACCCAGTACTTC.

The V gene is TRBV5-6, the J gene TRBJ1-2; D unclear. The CDR3 extends over 15 amino acids. Trimming left V 2 bases short and J 5 bases short, with 16 bases between. Germline CDR1 is SGHDT and CDR2 is YYEEEE. The CDR3 loop is CASSLTPEERYGYTF. CDR3 DNA sequence: TGTGCCAGCAGCTTAACGCCCGAGGAGAGGTATGGCTACACCTTC.

This clone was detected once. The V gene is TRBV5-1, the J gene TRBJ2-5; tentative D call: TRBD1 (5 bases). The CDR3 extends over 16 amino acids. The V end was cut by 0 bases, the J end by 2 bases, with 14 bases between. CDR1 is SGHRS, CDR2 YFSETQ, per germline. The CDR3 reads CASSLGQPWGQETQYF. The DNA for the CDR3 is TGCGCCAGCAGCTTGGGACAGCCTTGGGGACAAGAGACCCAGTACTTC. The full variable domain, in which reference TRBV5-1 and TRBJ2-5 provide the parts outside the CDR3, is KAGVTQTPRYLIKTRGQQVTLSCSPISGHRSVSWYQQTPGQGLQFLFEYFSETQRNKGNFPGRFSGRQFSNSRSEMNVSTLELGDSALYLCASSLGQPWGQETQYFGPGTRLLVL.

The rearrangement joins TRBV9 to TRBJ2-5, with D possibly matching TRBD2 (6 bases). CDR3 length equals 14 residues. Trimming cost V 2 bases and J 2 bases, with 10 bases left between them. Looked up from germline, CDR1 is SGDLS and CDR2 is YYNGEE. The CDR3 here is CASSVTAGQETQYF. CDR3 coding DNA: TGTGCCAGCAGCGTTACCGCGGGGCAAGAGACCCAGTACTTC.

The chain uses TRBV7-3 and TRBJ1-2; D is unresolved. V lost 5 bases and J lost 9, with 16 bases in between. The CDR3 is 13 residues long. CDR1 is SGHTA, CDR2 FQGTGA, per germline. Here the CDR3 DNA reads TGTGCCAGCAGCCCCCAGGTGGCGGGGTGCTACACCTTC. Translated, it gives CASSPQVAGCYTF.

Concerning this clone itself: Other DNA sequences of this sample code for an identical CDR3. The gene calls are TRBV5-1 and TRBJ1-1, with 11 bases aligning to TRBD1. With 0 bases clipped from V and 4 bases from J, the junction kept 2 bases outside the gene matches. The germline CDR1 and CDR2 sequences are SGHRS and YFSETQ. The length of the CDR3 is 15 residues. The DNA for the CDR3 is TGCGCCAGCAGCTTGGTGGGACAGGGGGGCACTGAAGCTTTCTTT. Protein product: CASSLVGQGGTEAFF.

The J gene is TRBJ2-3, the V gene TRBV10-3, with 8 bases that match TRBD2. This CDR3 has 13 amino acids. CDR1 and CDR2 from the germline V gene are ENHRY and SYGVKD. V shed 8 bases, J shed 3 bases, and the junction held 4 bases outside the gene matches. For the CDR3, the DNA is TGTGCCATCGGGGAGCGGGAGACAGATACGCAGTATTTT. Amino acid sequence: CAIGERETDTQYF.

On this clone itself: The same CDR3 is also encoded by other DNA sequences in this sample. This chain joins TRBV20-1 and TRBJ2-5; no definite D call. V gave up 1 base and J gave up 2 bases, with 2 bases separating them. The germline V gene encodes CDR1 DFQATT and CDR2 SNEGSKA (reference sequence). The CDR3 extends over 11 amino acids. The CDR3 DNA sequence: TGCAGTGCTAGAGCACAAGAGACCCAGTACTTC. It translates to CSARAQETQYF.

The J gene is TRBJ1-2, the V gene TRBV11-2, with D perhaps TRBD1 (5 bases). The CDR3 consists of 14 residues. The V end lost 6 bases, the J end lost 4 bases, and 15 bases lay between the germline ends. From germline, CDR1 is SGHAT and CDR2 FQNNGV. This chain's CDR3 is CASSWQGTSYGYTF. In nucleotides, the CDR3 is TGTGCCAGCAGTTGGCAGGGAACCTCCTATGGCTACACCTTC.

This clone was detected ten times or more. The identical CDR3 is also encoded by other nucleotide sequences in the sample. The V gene is TRBV7-9, the J gene TRBJ2-3; 12 bases align to TRBD2. The ends lost 4 bases at V and 2 bases at J; junction bases unmatched: 4. The CDR3 totals 16 residues. The germline V gene encodes CDR1 SEHNR and CDR2 FQNEAQ (reference sequence). CDR3 loop: CASSSTSGRPTDTQYF. CDR3 bases: TGTGCCAGCAGCTCGACTAGCGGGAGACCCACAGATACGCAGTATTTT.

V is TRBV28 and J is TRBJ2-7; 14 bases are a match to TRBD2. This CDR3 has 17 amino acids. After removal of 6 bases from V and 4 bases from J, the junction contained 11 bases not matched to a gene. The germline V gene has CDR1 MDHEN and CDR2 SYDVKM. The CDR3 loop is CASRPNPGLAGEYEQYF. CDR3 in DNA: TGTGCCAGCAGACCTAACCCGGGACTAGCGGGAGAGTACGAGCAGTACTTC.

The chain couples TRBV15 to TRBJ2-7, with no clear D. V was cut by 0 bases and J by 2 bases, with 11 bases left in between. Germline assignment: CDR1 LNHNV and CDR2 YYDKDF (reference sequence). This CDR3 region has 15 residues. CDR3 in DNA: TGTGCCACCAGCAGAGAAGGCGCGACCGCCTACGAGCAGTACTTC. Its protein product is CATSREGATAYEQYF.

V and J are TRBV28 and TRBJ1-2; weak D call: TRBD1 (6 bases). The CDR3 contains 14 residues. V was pared by 8 bases and J by 4 bases, with 17 bases between. Per germline, CDR1 MDHEN and CDR2 SYDVKM. The CDR3 bases are TGTGCCAGCTCTATCCTCGGGACATTCTATGGCTACACCTTC. Translation: CASSILGTFYGYTF.

This chain connects TRBV30 to TRBJ1-1, with D possibly TRBD1 on 5 matching bases. Germline V gene data show CDR1 as GTSNPN and CDR2 as SVGIG (reference sequence). The ends were cut back, 2 bases at V and 2 bases at J, with 15 bases in the middle. The CDR3 loop spans 15 amino acids. This CDR3 reads CAWSPRRGFNTEAFF. The CDR3, as DNA: TGTGCCTGGAGTCCCCGTAGGGGTTTTAACACTGAAGCTTTCTTT.

This clone was counted between two and nine times. The chain employs TRBV10-3 and TRBJ2-3; D perhaps matches TRBD1 (5 bases). This CDR3 is 14 amino acids long. CDR1 is ENHRY and CDR2 is SYGVKD in the germline V gene. With 7 bases removed from V and 3 bases from J, the gap between germline ends came to 14 bases. The CDR3 DNA sequence: TGTGCCATCACAACGGAAGACAGAACAGATACGCAGTATTTT. This sequence encodes CAITTEDRTDTQYF.

This clone was detected only once. This rearrangement joins TRBV4-3 to TRBJ1-4; a weak D match, TRBD1 (5 bases). This CDR3 is built from 17 residues. V was pared by 0 bases and J by 7 bases, with 18 bases between. The germline CDR1 and CDR2 sequences are LGHNA and YSLEER. The DNA for the CDR3 is TGCGCCAGCAGCCAAGATCCCCTCGCCGGGGACGGTGAAAAACTGTTTTTT. It is translated as CASSQDPLAGDGEKLFF.

The J gene is TRBJ1-1, the V gene TRBV20-1; TRBD1 is a possible D gene (5 bases). CDR1 and CDR2 from the germline V gene are DFQATT and SNEGSKA (reference sequence). CDR3 length: 11 residues. CDR3: CLGTSNTEAFF. The CDR3 coding sequence is TGCTTAGGGACCTCGAACACTGAAGCTTTCTTT.

The V and J genes are TRBV6-1 and TRBJ2-5, with 12 nucleotides matching TRBD1. CDR1 MNHNS and CDR2 SASEGT come from the germline V gene. The CDR3 consists of 15 residues. With 6 bases clipped from V and 4 bases from J, the junction kept 6 bases outside the gene matches. The CDR3 here is CASRGQGAQGETQYF. CDR3 DNA sequence: TGTGCCAGCAGGGGACAGGGGGCGCAAGGAGAGACCCAGTACTTC.

This chain joins TRBV5-1 and TRBJ1-3, with a possible D match to TRBD1 (5 bases). This CDR3 has 15 residues. V was clipped by 7 bases and J by 0 bases, with 14 bases between them. Per the germline V gene, CDR1 is SGHRS and CDR2 is YFSETQ. The CDR3: CASYDGALSGNTIYF. Written as DNA, the CDR3 is TGCGCCAGCTACGACGGGGCTCTCTCTGGAAACACCATATATTTT.

This sequence joins TRBV11-2 and TRBJ2-7; 7 bases match TRBD1. V was clipped by 5 bases and J by 3 bases; unmatched bases: 10. The CDR3 has 15 residues. Germline V gene sequence: CDR1 SGHAT, CDR2 FQNNGV. The CDR3 is CASSPGTEGRYEQYF. DNA of the CDR3: TGTGCCAGCAGCCCCGGGACAGAAGGTCGCTACGAGCAGTACTTC.

The chain employs TRBV11-3 and TRBJ1-1; D is uncertain. Germline values: CDR1 SGHNT, CDR2 YENEEA. The CDR3 has 15 residues. V shed 1 base and J shed 0 bases, with 9 bases lying between them. The DNA of the CDR3 is TGTGCCAGCAGCTTAGGGACCCAGTTGAACACTGAAGCTTTCTTT. This encodes CASSLGTQLNTEAFF.

This clone was detected only once. The V and J genes are TRBV19 and TRBJ2-7, with a possible D match to TRBD2 (6 bases). Trimming stripped 0 bases from V and 3 bases from J, with 15 bases between. The germline V gene has CDR1 LNHDA and CDR2 SQIVND (reference sequence). CDR3 length equals 16 residues. This CDR3 reads CASSIDGSIGNYEQYF. The CDR3 DNA follows: TGTGCCAGTAGTATAGACGGGAGTATTGGAAACTACGAGCAGTACTTC.

The chain uses TRBV10-3 and TRBJ2-5, with a weak D call TRBD2 (5 bases). V was trimmed by 0 bases and J by 4 bases, leaving 18 bases between them. Germline assignment: CDR1 ENHRY and CDR2 SYGVKD. This CDR3 region has 17 residues. The CDR3 DNA is TGTGCCATCAGTGAGTCGGTATTCTCCTTTGAGGGAGAGACCCAGTACTTC. As protein: CAISESVFSFEGETQYF.